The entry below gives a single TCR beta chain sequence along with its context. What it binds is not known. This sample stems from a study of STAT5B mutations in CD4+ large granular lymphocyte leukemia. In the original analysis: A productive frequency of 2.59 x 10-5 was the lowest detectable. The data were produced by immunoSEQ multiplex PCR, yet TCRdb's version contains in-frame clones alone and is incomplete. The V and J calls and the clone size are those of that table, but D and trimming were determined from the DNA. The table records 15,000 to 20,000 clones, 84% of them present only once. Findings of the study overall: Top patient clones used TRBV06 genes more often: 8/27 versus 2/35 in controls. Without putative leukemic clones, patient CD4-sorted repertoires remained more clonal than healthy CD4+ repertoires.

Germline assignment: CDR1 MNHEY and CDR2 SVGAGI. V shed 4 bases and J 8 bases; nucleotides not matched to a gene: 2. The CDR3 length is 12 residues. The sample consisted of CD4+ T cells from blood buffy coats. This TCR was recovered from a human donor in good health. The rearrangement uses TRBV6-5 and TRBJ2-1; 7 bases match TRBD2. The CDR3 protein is CASSFRGDEQFF. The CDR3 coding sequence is TGTGCCAGCAGTTTCCGGGGGGATGAGCAGTTCTTC.